The clone carrying this T cell receptor beta chain was recorded once. What it recognizes is unknown. One end of the junction fails to match germline, which may point to a read error. CDR1 and CDR2 (germline): MNHEY, SVGAGI. The CDR3 consists of 14 residues. The table came from immunoSEQ multiplex PCR; TCRdb's copy has only in-frame clones and leaves some out. The table lists approximately 410,000 clones, roughly 90% of them singletons, with 3.6% in the top ten. As for treatment: about 20 received Ad26.COV2.S at low or high dose, single or two shots; about 5 received placebo; per-sample allocation not given. The samples date from day 63 after the first vaccine or placebo injection. These data originate in a study of Ad26.COV2.S vaccination and SARS-CoV-2 variants. Study observations and caveats: Reported post-vaccination CD8+ and CD4+ T cell responses to spike showed substantial breadth. The study found higher spike-specific TCR breadth in vaccine than placebo recipients.

The material sequenced was peripheral blood, taken in a trial of Ad26.COV2.S vaccine versus placebo. This chain joins TRBV6-5 and TRBJ1-3, with TRBD1 as a possible D gene (6 bases). The sequence came from a person between 18 and 59 years old who received the Ad26.COV2.S COVID-19 vaccine or a placebo. The CDR3 bases are TGTGCCAGCAGCACGGGGGGGGCTGGTAACACCATATATTTT. Protein product: CASSTGGAGNTIYF.